The rows below give T cell receptor beta chains drawn from one sample of a study of patients and donors after allogeneic stem cell transplantation. TCRdb re-derived calls from the RT-PCR reads in MiXCR, one entry per CDR3 protein. The data contain about 150,000 distinct CDR3 sequences, about 36% of them singletons. Input material: blood, either unsorted or a sorted T cell fraction (not recorded which). The receptors shown here come from a human donor who was either an allogeneic HSCT recipient or a stem cell or donor lymphocyte infusion donor (not recorded which). It is not recorded whose cells these are; they may come from a transplant donor. The CDR3 runs from the conserved cysteine through the conserved F or W. A D gene is named only where the DNA matches it firmly. Clone size appears in some rows only: once, few, many, or a class for an expanded clone.

d_gene,abundance,v_gene,j_gene,CDR3nt,CDR3aa
.,.,TRBV9,TRBJ2-3,TGTGCCAGCAGCGTAGAAAGGGCAGATACGCAGTATTTT,CASSVERADTQYF
.,few,TRBV9,TRBJ2-1,TGTGCCAGCAGCGAAAGGGCGGGGTACTACAATGAGCAGTTCTTC,CASSERAGYYNEQFF
.,once,TRBV6-5,TRBJ1-3,TGTGTCAGCAGTTACTCGCAGGTCCCGGAATATTTT,CVSSYSQVPEYF
TRBD1,.,TRBV5-5,TRBJ2-3,TGTGCCAGCAGCTTTGAGACAGGGGGCTCATATACGCAGTATTTT,CASSFETGGSYTQYF
.,.,TRBV20-1,TRBJ2-1,TGCAGTGCTAGAAGGGCAGAGGGGTCCTACAATGAGCAGTTCTTC,CSARRAEGSYNEQFF
.,few,TRBV10-3,TRBJ1-3,TGTGCCATCAATGCAGGAGATCTGGGAAACACCATATATTTT,CAINAGDLGNTIYF
.,.,TRBV5-4,TRBJ1-4,TGTGCCAGCAGCTTGGATTGGGGGGATGAAAAACTGTTTTTT,CASSLDWGDEKLFF
.,many,TRBV11-2,TRBJ1-2,TGTGCCAGCAGCCAACTCGGTGCAGGGGTCTATGGCTACACCTTC,CASSQLGAGVYGYTF
.,.,TRBV7-3,TRBJ2-5,TGTGCCGTTTTTGAGCGATATCTTTCAGAGACCCAGTACTTC,CAVFERYLSETQYF
.,.,TRBV29-1,TRBJ2-5,TGCAGCGTTTCTAAGGGACCTAGCTTGGAGACCCAGTACTTC,CSVSKGPSLETQYF
.,.,TRBV4-3,TRBJ2-7,TGCGCCAGCAGCCCATGGGGTGGAGGATACGAGCAGTACTTC,CASSPWGGGYEQYF
.,.,TRBV12-3/TRBV12-4,TRBJ1-1,TGTGCCAGCAGTTTAAAAGGGTCCCACACTGAAGCTTTCTTT,CASSLKGSHTEAFF
.,.,TRBV12-3/TRBV12-4,TRBJ1-4,TGTGCCAGCAGTTTTTTGGGGGAGAATGAAAAACTGTTTTTT,CASSFLGENEKLFF
.,.,TRBV28,TRBJ1-5,TGTGCCAGCAGTTCTAGGCAGCCCCAGCATTTT,CASSSRQPQHF
.,.,TRBV2,TRBJ1-2,TGTGCCATCCCCGAGGTTTTAAACTATGGCTACACCTTC,CAIPEVLNYGYTF
.,few,TRBV5-1,TRBJ1-1,TGCGCCAGCAGCCCGGGACGGCACACTGAAGCTTTCTTT,CASSPGRHTEAFF
TRBD1,few,TRBV15,TRBJ1-4,TGTGCCACCGGGGGGGACAGGACCGCAACTAATGAAAAACTGTTTTTT,CATGGDRTATNEKLFF
.,.,TRBV29-1,TRBJ1-1,TGCAGCGTTGAAAGAGGTAGGACTGAAGCTTTCTTT,CSVERGRTEAFF
.,.,TRBV6-6,TRBJ2-1,TGTGCCAGCAGTTACGTGGGGGAAACGGCGGGATCCTACAATGAGCAGTTCTTC,CASSYVGETAGSYNEQFF
.,.,TRBV12-3/TRBV12-4,TRBJ1-5,TGTGCCAGCAGCCCAAGGGGCGGGATAGCAAATCAGCCCCAGCATTTT,CASSPRGGIANQPQHF
.,few,TRBV5-1,TRBJ1-2,TGCGCCAGCAGTGACGGAGGGGTTTACTATGGCTACACCTTC,CASSDGGVYYGYTF
TRBD1,.,TRBV9,TRBJ2-4,TGTGCCAGCAGCCCCCGACAGGGACAGGACATTCAGTACTTC,CASSPRQGQDIQYF
.,once,TRBV6-1,TRBJ2-5,TGTGCCAGCAGTGAAGGCCGGGAGCAAGAGACCCAGTACTTC,CASSEGREQETQYF
.,few,TRBV10-3,TRBJ1-2,TGTGCCATCAGTGACCAAAGACAGGACGGCTACACCTTC,CAISDQRQDGYTF
TRBD1,few,TRBV6-6,TRBJ1-1,TGTGCCAGCAGTTACTCGATGGCCCCGACAGGGGGTTTAGTAGCTTTCTTT,CASSYSMAPTGGLVAFF
.,few,TRBV5-1,TRBJ1-1,TGCGCCAGCAGCTCCACAGCCGGTCCGAACACTGAAGCTTTCTTT,CASSSTAGPNTEAFF
.,.,TRBV27,TRBJ2-5,TGTGCCAGCAGTTTAATGGGGGCCCTTCAAGAGACCCAGTACTTC,CASSLMGALQETQYF
.,once,TRBV6-5,TRBJ2-1,TGTGCCAGCAGTCCCCAGGTAGGGGGTGAGCAGTTCTTC,CASSPQVGGEQFF
TRBD2,.,TRBV7-3,TRBJ2-1,TGTGCCAGCAGCCCAGGACTAGCTCTCAATGAGCAGTTCTTC,CASSPGLALNEQFF
TRBD1,.,TRBV28,TRBJ1-6,TGTGCCAGCAGTTTACGGGCCGGACAGGGGGCTTATTCCTATAATTCACCCCTCCACTTT,CASSLRAGQGAYSYNSPLHF
TRBD1,.,TRBV6-5,TRBJ1-3,TGTGCCAGCAGTCCCTGGGACAGGGCCCGGTCTGGAAACACCATATATTTT,CASSPWDRARSGNTIYF
.,.,TRBV20-1,TRBJ1-2,TGCAGTGCTAGTCCCGACAGAAACTATGGCTACACCTTC,CSASPDRNYGYTF
.,few,TRBV20-1,TRBJ1-5,TGCAGTGCTAGAGGAGAGGGCAGCGGTCAGCCCCAGCATTTT,CSARGEGSGQPQHF
TRBD2,few,TRBV7-9,TRBJ2-3,TGTGCCAGCAGCCCCTTCGGGGGGGACCCCACAGATACGCAGTATTTT,CASSPFGGDPTDTQYF
.,.,TRBV6-6,TRBJ2-3,TGTGCCAGCAATAGCGTAAATACGCAGTATTTT,CASNSVNTQYF
.,.,TRBV4-2,TRBJ2-7,TGTGCCAGCAGCCAAGATGGGGAAGGGGTGGACTACGAGCAGTACTTC,CASSQDGEGVDYEQYF
.,.,TRBV6-5,TRBJ2-3,TGTGCCAGCAGTTACGGGGCGGAGGATACGCAGTATTTT,CASSYGAEDTQYF
.,few,TRBV5-6,TRBJ1-6,TGTGCCAGCAGCTTGTTACAGCAGAATTCACCCCTCCACTTT,CASSLLQQNSPLHF
.,.,TRBV27,TRBJ2-1,TGTGCCAGCACCCCCGGGGCCGGTGAGCAGTTCTTC,CASTPGAGEQFF
.,.,TRBV28,TRBJ1-2,TGTGCCAGCAGTTATCAGGTGGAAAACTATGGCTACACCTTC,CASSYQVENYGYTF
.,.,TRBV20-1,TRBJ2-5,TGCAGTGCTAGAGCCCCGGGCTGGTACCAAGAGACCCAGTACTTC,CSARAPGWYQETQYF
.,many,TRBV4-1,TRBJ2-7,TGCGCCAGCAGCCAAGAGGGACATAGCTCCTACGAGCAGTACTTC,CASSQEGHSSYEQYF
.,.,TRBV12-3/TRBV12-4,TRBJ1-6,TGTGCCAGCAGTACTAGACAGGCCCGGCGTTCACCCCTCCACTTT,CASSTRQARRSPLHF
.,few,TRBV7-8,TRBJ2-1,TGTGCCAGCAGCTTAAGCCCGGGAAATGAGCAGTTCTTC,CASSLSPGNEQFF
.,.,TRBV21-1,TRBJ1-4,TGTGCCAGCAGCAAACCAGACGAAAAACTGTTTTTT,CASSKPDEKLFF
.,.,TRBV5-1,TRBJ1-1,TGCGCCAGCAGCGCTGGTAACCGACACCCATCTAAAGCTTTCTTT,CASSAGNRHPSKAFF
.,.,TRBV12-3/TRBV12-4,TRBJ1-1,TGTGCCAGCTTACACAGACGGACTGAAGCTTTCTTT,CASLHRRTEAFF
TRBD1,.,TRBV6-5,TRBJ2-5,TGTGCCAGCAGTTACGGTATCGGACAGGGAAAGACCCAGTACTTC,CASSYGIGQGKTQYF
.,.,TRBV25-1,TRBJ1-1,TGTGCCAGCAGTGAATCCGCAAGGCGCACTGAAGCTTTCTTT,CASSESARRTEAFF
.,.,TRBV15,TRBJ1-2,TGTGCCACCAGCGAAGAGGGCGAGATCTATGGCTACACCTTC,CATSEEGEIYGYTF
.,.,TRBV27,TRBJ2-7,TGTGCCAACCTACCTCGGGACACTGCCTACGAGCAGTACTTC,CANLPRDTAYEQYF
.,.,TRBV28,TRBJ1-1,TGTGCCAGCCTGACGGGGGCGAACACTGAAGCTTTCTTT,CASLTGANTEAFF
TRBD2,few,TRBV7-2,TRBJ2-2,TGTGCCGTCCCTGCGGGGCTAGCGGGGAACACCGGGGAGCTGTTTTTT,CAVPAGLAGNTGELFF
TRBD1,few,TRBV24-1,TRBJ1-1,TGTGCCACCAGTGATGCCGGGACAGGGCTGAACACTGAAGCTTTCTTT,CATSDAGTGLNTEAFF
.,.,TRBV2,TRBJ1-2,TGTGCCAGCAGTGGGATTCGGGGGGCCGGCTATGGCTACACCTTC,CASSGIRGAGYGYTF
.,.,TRBV12-3/TRBV12-4,TRBJ1-2,TGTGCCAGCAGTTTAGAACATGGCAGGGGTCATGGCTACACCTTC,CASSLEHGRGHGYTF
.,few,TRBV7-8,TRBJ1-1,TGTGCCAGCAGCATCTACAGGGTGAACACTGAAGCTTTCTTT,CASSIYRVNTEAFF
.,.,TRBV28,TRBJ2-1,TGTGCCAGCAGTTTACCTGGCGGGGCAATTGTGGCCTACAATGAGCAGTTCTTC,CASSLPGGAIVAYNEQFF
.,few,TRBV25-1,TRBJ1-2,TGTGCCAGCAGTGAGCAGGGTAATGGCTACACCTTC,CASSEQGNGYTF